Here is one TCR beta chain with its context. Its antigen is unidentified. This sample was taken from a study of cytomegalovirus exposure and HLA in healthy donors. General study results and limits: By a later analysis, the bulk of CMV-associated TCR beta chains appeared HLA-restricted. The classifier reportedly diagnosed cytomegalovirus status with high specificity and sensitivity.

V trimming: 3 bases; J trimming: 11 bases; junction bases outside the gene matches: 8. This CDR3 comprises 14 residues. The germline CDR1 and CDR2 sequences are SGDLS and YYNGEE. Primers for the PCR totalled 60 Vbeta and 13 Jbeta. Produced via immunoSEQ multiplex PCR; TCRdb's table is partial and in-frame only. The repertoire table contains about 110,000 clones. The TCR originated in a middle-aged man in good health and CMV-seronegative. Sample: PBMCs. The chain carries TRBV9 and TRBJ1-6; 7 bases match TRBD1. CDR3 amino acids: CASSDTGALAPLHF. CDR3 nucleotides: TGTGCCAGCAGCGATACAGGGGCCCTCGCACCCCTCCACTTT.